This T cell receptor (beta chain) was captured by sequencing in a study of a mutant IDH1 vaccine in newly diagnosed glioma. Time point denoted: week 47, end of study. Each dose delivered 300 ug of mutant IDH1 20-mer peptide subcutaneously with imiquimod. Eight vaccine doses were administered to patients at weeks 1, 3, 5, 7, 11, 15, 19 and 23. Germline-derived CDR1 and CDR2 are SGHDT and YYEEEE. This CDR3 is built from 15 residues. The V end lost 0 bases, the J end lost 2 bases, and 12 bases lay between the germline ends. Here immunoSEQ multiplex PCR was the method, and the copy in TCRdb shows in-frame clones only, minus some. The table includes approximately 37,000 clones, approximately 86% detected once. On this clone itself: Its cognate antigen is unknown.

The sequences come from PBMCs, collected from a glioma patient whose treatment included an IDH1 peptide vaccine. The receptor was isolated from a man younger than 35 with glioma. Some clones in this sample may be carry-over from other donors' samples. The rearrangement links TRBV5-6 to TRBJ2-7; D may be TRBD1 (5 bases). The CDR3 bases are TGTGCCAGCAGCTTGGGGGCGACAGAGCCCTACGAGCAGTACTTC. This codes for CASSLGATEPYEQYF.